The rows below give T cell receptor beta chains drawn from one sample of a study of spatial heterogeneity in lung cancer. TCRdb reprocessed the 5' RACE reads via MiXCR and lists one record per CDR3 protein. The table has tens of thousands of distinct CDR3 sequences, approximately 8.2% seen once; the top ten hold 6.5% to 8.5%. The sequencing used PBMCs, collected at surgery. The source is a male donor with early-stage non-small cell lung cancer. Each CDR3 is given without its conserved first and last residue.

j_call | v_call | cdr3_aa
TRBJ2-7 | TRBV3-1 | ASSQGSAGEQY
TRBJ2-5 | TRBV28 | AGTGPHQETQY
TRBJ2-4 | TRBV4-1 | ASSQGLAYIQY
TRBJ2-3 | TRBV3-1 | ASASSGGADTQY
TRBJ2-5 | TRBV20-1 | SARGYQETQY
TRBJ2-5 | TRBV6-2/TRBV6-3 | ASTRAGVETQY
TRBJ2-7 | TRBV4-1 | ASSHGDAAYEQY
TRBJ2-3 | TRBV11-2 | ASSLEEGAADTQY
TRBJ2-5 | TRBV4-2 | ASSQRLAGGSETQY
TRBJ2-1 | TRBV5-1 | ASSWRSGSSYNEQF
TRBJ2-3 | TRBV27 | ASSSWEGLNTDTQY
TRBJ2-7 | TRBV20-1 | SARGDTFYEQY
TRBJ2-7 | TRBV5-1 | ASSFGRLPYEQY
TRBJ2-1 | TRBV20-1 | SALAGVAYNEQF
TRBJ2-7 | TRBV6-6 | ASTYRDRGNAY
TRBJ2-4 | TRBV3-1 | ASSLNPGLAQNIQY
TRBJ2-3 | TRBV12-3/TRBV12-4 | ASSSHEPGRTDTQY
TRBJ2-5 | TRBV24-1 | ATSDERASRTQY
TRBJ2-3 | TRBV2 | AIAGTRSTDTQY
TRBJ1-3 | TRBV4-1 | ASSQDRGPGNTIY
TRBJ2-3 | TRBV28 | ASISAGTRTDTQY
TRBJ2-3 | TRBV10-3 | AIRPEGDTQY
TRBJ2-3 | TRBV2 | ASSSGLPTDTQY
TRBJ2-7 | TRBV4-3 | ASSQERGSYEQY
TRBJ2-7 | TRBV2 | ASQGQRNEQY
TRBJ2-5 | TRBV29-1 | SVRLRARETQY
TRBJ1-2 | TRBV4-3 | ASSQDRGQGYYGYT
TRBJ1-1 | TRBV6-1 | ASSEAAGVTEAF
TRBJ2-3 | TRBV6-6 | ASSYGQSTDTQY
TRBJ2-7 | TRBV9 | ASSVALEGNEQY
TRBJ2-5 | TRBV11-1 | ASSTYTPLAGEDKPQY
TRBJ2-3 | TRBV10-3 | AISEWKVSTDTQY
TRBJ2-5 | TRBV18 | ASSPRTQETQY
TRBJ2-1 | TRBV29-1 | SVVQGLLGEQF
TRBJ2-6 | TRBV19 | ATKPSRDRTSGANVLT
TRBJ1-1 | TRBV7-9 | ASSFAVNTEAF
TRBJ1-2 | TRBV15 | ATSRDRVGGYT
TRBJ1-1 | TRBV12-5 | ASGLFLNTEAF
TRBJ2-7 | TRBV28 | ASSSGTREQY
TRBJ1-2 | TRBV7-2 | ASSPGWGADYGYT
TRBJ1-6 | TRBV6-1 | ASSSPQAGRGPLH
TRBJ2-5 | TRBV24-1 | ATSDSTRGGETQY
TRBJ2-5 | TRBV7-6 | ASSLGGTGQGTQY
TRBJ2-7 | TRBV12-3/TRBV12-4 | ASSSPTGTPYEQY
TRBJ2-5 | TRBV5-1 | ASSLYLASAYQETQY
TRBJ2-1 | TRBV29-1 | SAKTSGVYNEQF